The T cell receptor beta chain described here comes from a study of cytomegalovirus exposure and HLA in healthy donors. CDR3 length: 15 amino acids. In germline, CDR1 is SEHNR, CDR2 FQNEAQ (reference sequence). V shed 3 bases and J 5 bases; nucleotides not matched to a gene: 8. In the PCR, 60 Vbeta and 13 Jbeta primers were used. Libraries were prepared by immunoSEQ multiplex PCR; TCRdb keeps only in-frame clonotypes and omits some of them. The data contain about 77,000 clones, approximately 78% of them singletons. Study-wide findings and caveats: In a later analysis, V- and J-gene trimming of beta chains associated with a DCLRE1C missense variant, replicated independently.

Only one count was recorded for this clone. Its target is unknown. The specimen sequenced was PBMCs. The chain employs TRBV7-9 and TRBJ2-5; 8 bases are shared with TRBD1. The sequence was obtained from a middle-aged man in good health and CMV-seronegative. The CDR3 here is CASSFHGGQEETQYF. The CDR3 DNA reads as TGTGCCAGCAGCTTTCACGGGGGACAGGAGGAGACCCAGTACTTC.